Shown below are 30 T cell receptor beta chains from a single sample sequenced in a study of chronic HIV infection and antiretroviral therapy. TCRdb analysed the 5' RACE reads with MiXCR anew, one entry per CDR3 protein. Here the sample spans approximately 30,000 distinct CDR3 sequences, around 8.6% being singletons. The sample was peripheral blood. The receptors were gathered from an adult who had HIV and had not received antiretroviral therapy, or was an uninfected healthy control (not recorded which).

This sequence joins TRBV20-1 and TRBJ2-7; D might be TRBD1 or TRBD2, each matching 6 bases. In germline, CDR1 is DFQATT, CDR2 SNEGSKA (reference sequence). V was cut by 2 bases and J by 4 bases, with 12 bases left in between. The CDR3 covers 13 residues. The CDR3 spells CSARIQGGYEQYF. CDR3 sequence (DNA): TGCAGTGCTAGAATACAGGGAGGTTACGAGCAGTACTTC.

The chain employs TRBV10-3 and TRBJ2-3; D is uncertain. In germline, CDR1 is ENHRY, CDR2 SYGVKD. CDR3 length equals 14 residues. V lost 7 bases and J 0 bases, leaving 11 bases between the germline ends. The CDR3, as DNA: TGTGCCATCAAGGGCAGCTTTAGCACAGATACGCAGTATTTT. The encoded protein is CAIKGSFSTDTQYF.

The chain has TRBV11-3 and TRBJ2-5, with 13 bases identical to TRBD2. Germline assignment: CDR1 SGHNT and CDR2 YENEEA. The CDR3 is made up of 16 amino acids. The junction had 4 bases not matched to a gene; V was cut back by 4 bases and J by 2 bases. CDR3 sequence reads: CASSSQLAGGQETQYF. The DNA of the CDR3 is TGTGCCAGCAGCTCACAACTAGCGGGGGGGCAAGAGACCCAGTACTTC.

The table lists this clonotype with many counts. J is TRBJ2-7 and V is TRBV20-1, with TRBD2 as a possible D gene (6 bases). This CDR3 has 14 residues. Trimming pared 4 bases from V and 0 bases from J, leaving 13 bases between. Germline V lookup: CDR1 DFQATT, CDR2 SNEGSKA (reference sequence). This CDR3 is CSATRDSASYEQYF. CDR3 in DNA: TGCAGTGCTACTCGGGACTCCGCCTCCTACGAGCAGTACTTC.

This clonotype has a count of ten or more. The chain recombines TRBV20-1 with TRBJ2-7; 8 bases are a match to TRBD1. Germline CDR1 and CDR2: DFQATT and SNEGSKA (reference sequence). J gave up 2 bases and V 6 bases, and 9 bases lay outside the gene matches. The length of the CDR3 is 14 residues. The CDR3 DNA reads TGCAGTGCCACCGAGGACAGGGCTGCCTACGAGCAGTACTTC. Amino acids: CSATEDRAAYEQYF.

This clonotype was observed many times. This chain joins TRBV6-2 or TRBV6-3 and TRBJ2-4; the match to TRBD1 covers 12 bases. V gave up 7 bases and J gave up 1 base; unmatched junction bases: 14. The germline V gene has CDR1 MNHEY and CDR2 SVGEGT. The CDR3 runs to 19 residues. The CDR3 sequence is CASTQEGQGAKMAKNIQYF. The CDR3 nucleotides are TGTGCCAGCACTCAAGAGGGACAGGGGGCCAAGATGGCCAAAAACATTCAGTACTTC.

The V gene is TRBV27, the J gene TRBJ1-6, with no clear D. Between the trimmed V and J ends, which lost 3 bases and 7 bases, there was a span of 10 bases. This CDR3 region has 14 residues. Germline values: CDR1 MNHEY, CDR2 SMNVEV (reference sequence). The DNA for the CDR3 is TGTGCCAGCAGTTTCCCGGGAGTCAATTCACCCCTCCACTTT. Amino acid sequence: CASSFPGVNSPLHF.

Ten or more counts support this clonotype. This chain links TRBV27 with TRBJ2-7, with 8 positions matching TRBD1. There are 13 residues in the CDR3. Germline values: CDR1 MNHEY, CDR2 SMNVEV (reference sequence). Trimming cost V 3 bases and J 6 bases; bases outside gene matches: 4. CDR3 loop: CASSFDRGGEQYF. The CDR3 DNA is TGTGCCAGCAGTTTTGACAGGGGAGGCGAGCAGTACTTC.

This clonotype has at least ten counts. The chain joins TRBV2 to TRBJ2-3, with 12 bases that match TRBD2. CDR3 length equals 16 residues. J gave up 4 bases and V 8 bases, and 10 bases lay outside the gene matches. CDR1 is SNHLY, CDR2 FYNNEI, per germline. Here the CDR3 reads CASRVGRTSGADTQYF. The CDR3 nucleotides read TGTGCCAGCCGTGTGGGTCGGACTAGCGGGGCAGATACGCAGTATTTT.

This clonotype occurred many times. The chain uses TRBV28 and TRBJ2-7; 16 bases are a match to TRBD2. Germline lookup yields CDR1 MDHEN and CDR2 SYDVKM. This CDR3 region has 16 residues. J was trimmed by 5 bases and V by 2 bases; bases with no gene match: 3. CDR3 region: CASSLAGLAGGNEQYF. The CDR3 DNA reads TGTGCCAGCAGTTTAGCGGGACTAGCGGGGGGGAACGAGCAGTACTTC.

This clonotype was counted ten times or more. In DNA form, the CDR3 reads TGTGCCAGCAGCGAAACTAGCGCCAGCTCCTACGAGCAGTACTTC. This sequence encodes CASSETSASSYEQYF. The genes are TRBV11-1 and TRBJ2-7; 7 bases are a match to TRBD2. Germline-derived CDR1 and CDR2 are SGHAT and FQDESV (reference sequence). The CDR3 is 15 amino acids. Germline trimming cut 5 bases from V and 0 bases from J; bases unmatched to any gene: 7.

This clonotype came up many times. The chain combines TRBV10-2 with TRBJ1-1; D is uncertain. The V end was cut by 5 bases, the J end by 1 base, with 8 bases between. CDR1 is WSHSY, CDR2 SAAADI, per germline. The CDR3 totals 13 residues. The CDR3 sequence: CASSLDWNTEAFF. CDR3 bases: TGCGCCAGCAGTTTGGACTGGAACACTGAAGCTTTCTTT.

This clonotype has ten or more counts. V usage is TRBV7-6 and J usage is TRBJ1-5; D possibly corresponds to TRBD1 (6 bases). Germline V gene sequence: CDR1 SGHVS, CDR2 FNYEAQ. Trimming stripped 1 base from V and 7 bases from J, with 14 bases between. This CDR3 has 15 amino acids. As DNA, the CDR3 is TGTGCCAGCAGCTTAGGCGCGGGGAGGGGGCAGCCCCAGCATTTT. It yields the protein CASSLGAGRGQPQHF.

This clonotype appeared many times. The CDR3 region has the DNA TGTGCCAGCACCCCGCCGTCGGGGTCGTACACTGAAGCTTTCTTT. The encoded protein is CASTPPSGSYTEAFF. The chain joins TRBV12-3 or TRBV12-4 to TRBJ1-1; no reliable D call. Trimming left V 7 bases short and J 3 bases short, with 18 bases between. CDR3 length: 15 amino acids.

In this sample, this clonotype turned up a few times. The V and J genes are TRBV12-3 or TRBV12-4 and TRBJ1-5; possibly TRBD1 for D (5 bases). Trimming pared 3 bases from V and 1 base from J, leaving 10 bases between. The CDR3 runs 15 residues. The CDR3 DNA reads as TGTGCCAGCAGTTTTCGTCAGGGAAGCAATCAGCCCCAGCATTTT. Translation gives CASSFRQGSNQPQHF.

This clonotype was picked up a small number of times. The chain is built from TRBV7-6 and TRBJ1-4, with D possibly matching TRBD1 (6 bases). V gave up 7 bases and J gave up 5 bases, with 20 bases separating them. This CDR3 region has 16 residues. CDR1 is SGHVS, CDR2 FNYEAQ, per germline. CDR3 in DNA: TGTGCCAGCACTACAGCGTCCGGGGGCGCGAATGAAAAACTGTTTTTT. Its protein product is CASTTASGGANEKLFF.

In its sample, this clonotype was seen many times. The rearrangement links TRBV29-1 to TRBJ2-2; 11 bases align to TRBD2. V shed 7 bases, J shed 4 bases, and the junction held 2 bases outside the gene matches. From germline, CDR1 is SQVTM and CDR2 ANQGSEA. This CDR3 region has 13 residues. CDR3 sequence reads: CSAGLAGTGELFF. The CDR3 DNA reads TGCAGCGCTGGACTAGCGGGCACCGGGGAGCTGTTTTTT.

The V call is TRBV12-3 or TRBV12-4, the J call TRBJ1-3; 8 bases fit TRBD1. J lost 4 bases, V lost 2 bases, and 13 bases had no gene match. This CDR3 has 18 residues. CDR3 sequence (DNA): TGTGCCAGCAGTTTAACTCGGGCAGGGGGCGCGTGGGGAAACACCATATATTTT. It encodes CASSLTRAGGAWGNTIYF.

In this sample, this clonotype turned up a few times. V usage is TRBV27 and J usage is TRBJ1-5, with D possibly TRBD1 on 5 matching bases. The CDR3 has 15 residues. Per germline, CDR1 MNHEY and CDR2 SMNVEV (reference sequence). Trimming cost V 6 bases and J 3 bases, with 15 bases left between them. In DNA, the CDR3 is TGTGCCAGCAGCCAGGTCGGGGGAACCAATCAGCCCCAGCATTTT. Protein sequence: CASSQVGGTNQPQHF.

Ten or more counts support this clonotype. The chain combines TRBV29-1 with TRBJ2-5; D possibly matches TRBD1 or TRBD2 (5 bases each). The length of the CDR3 is 13 residues. The V and J ends lost 4 bases and 3 bases respectively, with 12 bases between them. Germline values: CDR1 SQVTM, CDR2 ANQGSEA. This chain's CDR3 is CSVVGDEEETQYF. In nucleotides, the CDR3 is TGCAGCGTTGTGGGGGACGAGGAAGAGACCCAGTACTTC.

This chain connects TRBV27 to TRBJ1-6; no reliable D call. Germline values: CDR1 MNHEY, CDR2 SMNVEV (reference sequence). V lost 4 bases to trimming and J lost 10 bases, with 14 bases between them. The CDR3 is made up of 14 amino acids. CDR3 DNA sequence: TGTGCCAGCAGTTGGCGGGGTCTGGGGTCACCCCTCCACTTT. Translated: CASSWRGLGSPLHF.

In this sample, this clonotype turned up many times. V usage is TRBV18 and J usage is TRBJ1-2, with D possibly TRBD1 on 5 matching bases. This CDR3 region has 13 residues. Germline lookup yields CDR1 KGHSH and CDR2 LQKENI. V lost 3 bases, J lost 4 bases, and 9 bases lay in between. The CDR3: CASSPPGGYGYTF. The CDR3 nucleotides read TGTGCCAGCTCACCCCCCGGGGGCTATGGCTACACCTTC. Looking up the rest from reference TRBV18 and TRBJ1-2 gives the full variable domain: NAGVMQNPRHLVRRRGQEARLRCSPMKGHSHVYWYRQLPEEGLKFMVYLQKENIIDESGMPKERFSAEFPKEGPSILRIQQVVRGDSAAYFCASSPPGGYGYTFGSGTRLTVV.

This chain uses TRBV18 with TRBJ1-5; D possibly corresponds to TRBD1 (5 bases). V lost 3 bases and J lost 3, with 6 bases in between. The CDR3 spans 13 residues. CDR1 is KGHSH and CDR2 is LQKENI in the germline V gene. CDR3 DNA: TGTGCCAGCTCACCCGGACACAATCAGCCCCAGCATTTT. Protein: CASSPGHNQPQHF.

This clonotype was counted ten times or more. V gene TRBV5-6 combines with J gene TRBJ1-1; no clear D gene. This CDR3 region has 12 residues. CDR1 is SGHDT and CDR2 is YYEEEE in the germline V gene. The ends were cut back, 0 bases at V and 11 bases at J, with 11 bases in the middle. In DNA form, the CDR3 reads TGTGCCAGCAGCTTGGTCGGGAGAGAGGCTTTCTTT. Protein product: CASSLVGREAFF.

The table lists this clonotype with many counts. The chain links TRBV7-9 to TRBJ1-1, with D possibly TRBD1 on 5 matching bases. This CDR3 region has 15 residues. V dropped 0 bases and J dropped 1 base, with 9 bases sitting between them. Germline lookup yields CDR1 SEHNR and CDR2 FQNEAQ (reference sequence). CDR3 DNA: TGTGCCAGCAGCTTAGCAGGCAGGGAGAACACTGAAGCTTTCTTT. Translating gives CASSLAGRENTEAFF. Full variable domain (missing parts from reference TRBV7-9 and TRBJ1-1): DTGVSQNPRHKITKRGQNVTFRCDPISEHNRLYWYRQTLGQGPEFLTYFQNEAQLEKSRLLSDRFSAERPKGSFSTLEIQRTEQGDSAMYLCASSLAGRENTEAFFGQGTRLTVV.

The sample holds a few counts of this clonotype. A junction boundary mismatches the germline segment, possibly from a read error. The chain couples TRBV10-3 to TRBJ2-2; D perhaps matches TRBD2 (6 bases). CDR1 is ENHRY, CDR2 SYGVKD, per germline. The CDR3 runs to 16 residues. In DNA, the CDR3 is TGTGCCATGAGTGAGGGTCGCGGGACGAACACCGGGGAGCTGTTTTTT. As protein: CAMSEGRGTNTGELFF.

This clonotype was counted ten times or more. The chain carries TRBV28 and TRBJ1-4; TRBD1 agrees at 9 bases. V lost 3 bases, J lost 5 bases, and 1 base stayed unmatched. This CDR3 is 14 amino acids long. Germline V gives CDR1 MDHEN, CDR2 SYDVKM. CDR3 coding DNA: TGTGCCAGCAGTTTCGGACAGGGGAATGAAAAACTGTTTTTT. Protein product: CASSFGQGNEKLFF.

This clonotype occurred many times. The gene calls are TRBV27 and TRBJ1-5; no firm D call. Per the germline V gene, CDR1 is MNHEY and CDR2 is SMNVEV (reference sequence). This CDR3 contains 14 residues. Trimming removed 6 bases from V and 5 bases from J, with 14 bases in between. The CDR3 loop reads CASSRSHRDQPQHF. The CDR3 DNA reads TGTGCCAGCAGCCGGTCTCATCGGGATCAGCCCCAGCATTTT.

The chain links TRBV4-1 to TRBJ2-7; D tentatively reads TRBD1 or TRBD2 (5 bases each). Germline V gene data show CDR1 as MGHRA and CDR2 as YSYEKL. The ends were cut back, 4 bases at V and 3 bases at J, with 13 bases in the middle. The CDR3 spans 14 residues. The CDR3 coding sequence is TGCGCCAGCAGCCCCCGGGACGGGCTCTACGAGCAGTACTTC. Protein product: CASSPRDGLYEQYF.

Regarding this clonotype: A much bigger clone sits one base away, suggesting this may be a read error. The chain couples TRBV14 to TRBJ2-3; D remains unclear. This CDR3 is built from 13 residues. Germline CDR1 and CDR2: SGHDN and FVKESK. Here the CDR3 reads CVSRHTNTDTQYF. CDR3 nucleotides: TGTGTCAGCAGACACACTAACACAGATACGCAGTATTTT.